This T cell receptor (beta chain) was identified in a study of the immune and genomic landscape of osteosarcoma. In the study overall: Diagnosis ages spanned roughly 5-85 years, median roughly 26. Most patients were poor-risk; about 61% had died. The study's findings and limits: Limited clonal expansion was suggested by productive clonality averaging around 0.087, maximum more than 0.29.

Primary, local recurrence and metastasis osteosarcoma tumors were taken after treatment from poor-prognosis patients. V was trimmed by 0 bases and J by 2 bases, leaving 14 bases between them. The CDR3 extends over 16 amino acids. The germline V gene has CDR1 SGHKS and CDR2 YYEKEE (reference sequence). About this clone itself: Antigen: not known.

Libraries were prepared by immunoSEQ multiplex PCR; TCRdb keeps only in-frame clonotypes and omits some of them. The profile covers about 5,300 clones, with 75% to 85% appearing a single time and approximately 6.2% taken by the ten largest. The origin of this receptor is a human donor with osteosarcoma. Source material: osteosarcoma tumor tissue from the lung. The chain joins TRBV5-5 to TRBJ2-5; D gene unclear. DNA of the CDR3: TGTGCCAGCAGCTTGGCCGGGTCCCTGGGGCAAGAGACCCAGTACTTC. Residues: CASSLAGSLGQETQYF.